This T cell receptor (beta chain) originates from a study of T cells in Graves' hyperthyroidism and ophthalmopathy. For the study at large: The initial diagnosis was the point when peripheral blood was collected, ahead of any treatment.

Germline V gene lookup returns CDR1 SGHRS and CDR2 YFSETQ. The CDR3 has 15 amino acids. V lost 4 bases and J lost 3; bases outside the gene matches: 7. There are many counts of this clonotype. TCR beta CDR3 sequences were amplified from RNA transcripts. First-round RT-PCR of the TCR CDR3 relied on the HTBI primer set. TCRdb re-analysed the multiplex PCR reads in MiXCR, keeping a single row per CDR3 protein. The sample includes over 350,000 distinct CDR3 sequences, 15% to 20% seen only once; the top ten take around two fifths. The chain combines TRBV5-1 with TRBJ2-5, with 9 bases identical to TRBD2. Source material: blood. This clonotype originated in a man between 18 and 35 years old with Graves' ophthalmopathy. CDR3: CASSPPVAGEETQYF. DNA of the CDR3: TGCGCCAGCAGCCCGCCGGTAGCGGGGGAAGAGACCCAGTACTTC. Full variable domain (remainder filled in from reference TRBV5-1 and TRBJ2-5): KAGVTQTPRYLIKTRGQQVTLSCSPISGHRSVSWYQQTPGQGLQFLFEYFSETQRNKGNFPGRFSGRQFSNSRSEMNVSTLELGDSALYLCASSPPVAGEETQYFGPGTRLLVL.